The 6 T cell receptor beta chains in this list originate from one sample, sequenced in a study of human thymus T cells. This table comes from immunoSEQ multiplex PCR, and its TCRdb copy is limited to in-frame clones, with some not included. The sample gives 120,000 or so clones, approximately 96% of which show up once; around 0.025% is in the top ten. Thymus tissue was removed during corrective cardiac surgery. The sample comprised thymus tissue. The source is a boy younger than two with a congenital heart defect but otherwise immunologically healthy.

V is TRBV9 and J is TRBJ2-3, with a possible D match to TRBD2 (5 bases). The V end lost 0 bases, the J end lost 4 bases, and 12 bases lay between the germline ends. The germline gives CDR1 SGDLS, CDR2 YYNGEE. The CDR3 has 15 amino acids. CDR3 sequence: CASSVVGRPADTQYF. In DNA, the CDR3 is TGTGCCAGCAGCGTAGTGGGGAGACCGGCAGATACGCAGTATTTT.

The chain combines TRBV6-5 with TRBJ1-4, with D maybe TRBD1 (6 bases). This CDR3 is built from 15 residues. V lost 6 bases to trimming and J lost 8 bases, with 19 bases between them. Germline CDR1 and CDR2: MNHEY and SVGAGI. CDR3 coding DNA: TGTGCCAGCAGCAAGAGACAGGCCGGGGAGGAAAAACTGTTTTTT. Translating it yields CASSKRQAGEEKLFF.

This clone has just one count. The chain employs TRBV29-1 and TRBJ2-1, with D perhaps given as TRBD1 or TRBD2 (7 bases each). The CDR3 loop spans 14 amino acids. The V gene lost 7 bases and the J gene lost 4 bases, with 17 bases spanning the gap. Germline assignment: CDR1 SQVTM and CDR2 ANQGSEA. CDR3 in DNA: TGCAGCGCCCCAGGGGGGGGGCCTTACAATGAGCAGTTCTTC. Protein: CSAPGGGPYNEQFF.

V gene TRBV11-2 combines with J gene TRBJ2-1; 8 positions match TRBD1. Germline assignment: CDR1 SGHAT and CDR2 FQNNGV. The CDR3 is 15 amino acids. V lost 5 bases to trimming and J lost 6 bases; unmatched junction nucleotides: 9. For the CDR3, the DNA is TGTGCCAGCAGCCTTCTCGGACAGGGCTTCAATGAGCAGTTCTTC. It yields the protein CASSLLGQGFNEQFF.

The rearrangement links TRBV13 to TRBJ1-1; D unresolved. This CDR3 has 15 residues. Germline-derived CDR1 and CDR2 are PRHDT and FYEKMQ (reference sequence). The V gene lost 1 base and the J gene lost 3 bases, with 12 bases spanning the gap. The CDR3 here is CASSLEEGQDTEAFF. CDR3 nucleotides: TGTGCCAGCAGCTTAGAGGAGGGTCAGGACACTGAAGCTTTCTTT.

This chain uses TRBV23-1 with TRBJ1-2, with D hard to call. TRBV23-1 is an open reading frame, and its role is uncertain. V was pared by 2 bases and J by 4 bases, with 14 bases between. CDR3 length: 15 residues. In DNA form, the CDR3 reads TGCGCCAGCAGTCAAGGATGTAACTGCTTCTATGGCTACACCTTC. This codes for CASSQGCNCFYGYTF.